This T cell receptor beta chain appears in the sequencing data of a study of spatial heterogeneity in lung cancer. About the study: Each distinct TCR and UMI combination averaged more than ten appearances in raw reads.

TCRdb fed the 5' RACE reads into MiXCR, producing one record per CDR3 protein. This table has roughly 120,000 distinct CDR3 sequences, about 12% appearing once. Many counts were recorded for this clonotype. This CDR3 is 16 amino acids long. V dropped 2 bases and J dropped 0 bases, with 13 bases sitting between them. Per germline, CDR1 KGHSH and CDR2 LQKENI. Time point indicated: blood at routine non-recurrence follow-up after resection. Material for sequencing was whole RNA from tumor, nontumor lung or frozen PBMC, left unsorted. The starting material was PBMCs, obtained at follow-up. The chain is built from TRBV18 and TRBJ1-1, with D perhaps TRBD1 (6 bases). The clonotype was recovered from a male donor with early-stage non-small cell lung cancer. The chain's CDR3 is CASSPRIDRMNTEAFF. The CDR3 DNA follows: TGTGCCAGCTCACCAAGGATAGACAGGATGAACACTGAAGCTTTCTTT.